Below, 4 T cell receptor beta chains from the same sample are listed, as sequenced in a study of blood T cell repertoires in COVID-19. Sequencing used immunoSEQ multiplex PCR; TCRdb keeps in-frame clones, though not all of them. This table has approximately 300,000 clones, approximately 90% appearing once. Sample: peripheral blood. These receptors originate from a woman aged 50 to 60 with COVID-19, enrolled during active disease.

This rearrangement joins TRBV19 to TRBJ1-4, with TRBD1 matching 7 bases. Germline CDR1 reads LNHDA; CDR2 reads SQIVND (reference sequence). The V segment lost 2 bases and the J segment 7 bases; nucleotides outside the gene matches: 4. There are 14 residues in the CDR3. CDR3 coding DNA: TGTGCCAGTAGTATAAGGAGACAGGGTGAAAAACTGTTTTTT. Its translation: CASSIRRQGEKLFF. The full variable domain, completed using reference TRBV19 and TRBJ1-4, is DGGITQSPKYLFRKEGQNVTLSCEQNLNHDAMYWYRQDPGQGLRLIYYSQIVNDFQKGDIAEGYSVSREKKESFPLTVTSAQKNPTAFYLCASSIRRQGEKLFFGSGTQLSVL.

This rearrangement joins TRBV4-1 to TRBJ1-2; the D gene is possibly TRBD1 (6 bases). The CDR3 consists of 18 residues. The V and J ends lost 4 bases and 5 bases respectively, with 26 bases between them. The germline CDR1 and CDR2 sequences are MGHRA and YSYEKL. CDR3 in DNA: TGCGCCAGCAGCCGTTTCCGGGATAGTTTACAAGGGGGTTATGGCTACACCTTC. Protein: CASSRFRDSLQGGYGYTF.

The chain uses TRBV9 and TRBJ1-2, with TRBD1 identical over 8 bases. The ends lost 6 bases at V and 5 bases at J; junction bases unmatched: 12. The CDR3 loop spans 15 amino acids. Germline values: CDR1 SGDLS, CDR2 YYNGEE. CDR3 sequence reads: CASNPGTGLLYGYTF. The CDR3 DNA is TGTGCCAGCAACCCCGGGACAGGCCTACTTTATGGCTACACCTTC. Full variable domain (outside the CDR3, taken from reference TRBV9 and TRBJ1-2): DSGVTQTPKHLITATGQRVTLRCSPRSGDLSVYWYQQSLDQGLQFLIQYYNGEERAKGNILERFSAQQFPDLHSELNLSSLELGDSALYFCASNPGTGLLYGYTFGSGTRLTVV.

This chain uses TRBV18 with TRBJ2-5, with unresolved D. CDR3 length equals 10 residues. Germline CDR1 KGHSH, CDR2 LQKENI. V was pared by 10 bases and J by 4 bases, with 7 bases between. CDR3 residues: CATRGETQYF. In nucleotides, the CDR3 is TGTGCCACCCGCGGAGAGACCCAGTACTTC.